Listed below are T cell receptor beta chains from one sample, sequenced in a study of blood T cell repertoires in COVID-19. Using immunoSEQ multiplex PCR, the repertoire was profiled, and TCRdb retains in-frame clones only, with some absent. The data hold about 380,000 clones, with over 65% observed a single time. Sequencing used peripheral blood. The receptors derive from a human donor with acute or convalescent COVID-19. The donor label of this sample is uncertain. The CDR3 runs from the conserved cysteine through the conserved F or W. Each record gives: CDR3 length, clone size, V gene, J gene, D gene, CDR3 DNA, CDR3 protein. D genes are given only for firm matches. Clone size is given for some rows only: seen once, a few or many times, or a class if the clone is expanded.

16	NA	TRBV7-9	TRBJ2-1	TRBD2	TGTGCCAGCAGCGGACCTCGACTAGCGGGATACAATGAGCAGTTCTTC	CASSGPRLAGYNEQFF
14	NA	TRBV3-1/TRBV3-2	TRBJ2-2	NA	TGTGCCAGCAGCTCACGGAGGTGGACCGGGGAGCTGTTTTTT	CASSSRRWTGELFF
14	few	TRBV2	TRBJ2-5	NA	TGTGCCAGCAGGACGACTAGATGGCAAGAGACCCAGTACTTC	CASRTTRWQETQYF
14	NA	TRBV7-9	TRBJ1-3	NA	TGTGCCAGCAGCTTAAACAGGGCTGGAAACACCATATATTTT	CASSLNRAGNTIYF
13	NA	TRBV28	TRBJ1-6	NA	TGTGCCAGCCACAGACGTCTTAATTCACCCCTCCACTTT	CASHRRLNSPLHF
16	few	TRBV19	TRBJ1-1	TRBD1	TGTGCCAGTAGTAATGCCGGGACAGGGAGGATAGGTGAAGCTTTCTTT	CASSNAGTGRIGEAFF
14	NA	TRBV29-1	TRBJ2-1	NA	TGCAGCGTTGAACCCGGGACAAACTACAATGAGCAGTTCTTC	CSVEPGTNYNEQFF
15	once	TRBV28	TRBJ2-2	TRBD2	TGTGCCACCACCTATAGCGGGGCAAACCCCGGGGAGCTGTTTTTT	CATTYSGANPGELFF
16	few	TRBV13	TRBJ2-2	TRBD2	TGTGCCAGCAGCTTAGCGGGAGGGCCTAACACCGGGGAGCTGTTTTTT	CASSLAGGPNTGELFF
15	NA	TRBV24-1	TRBJ2-5	TRBD1	TGTGCCACCAGTGATAGGACAGGGCCCCAAGAGACCCAGTACTTC	CATSDRTGPQETQYF
13	NA	TRBV12-3/TRBV12-4	TRBJ1-1	NA	TGTGCCAGCAGTCGACATATGGTCACTGAAGCTTTCTTT	CASSRHMVTEAFF
13	NA	TRBV7-2	TRBJ2-7	TRBD2	TGTGCCAGCAGCTATCCGGGGGGCTACGAGCAGTACTTC	CASSYPGGYEQYF
15	NA	TRBV19	TRBJ2-7	TRBD2	TGTGCCAGTAGTATAGTGGGAGCGGGGGCATACGAGCAGTACTTC	CASSIVGAGAYEQYF
13	NA	TRBV2	TRBJ2-2	NA	TGTGCCAGCAGTCTTAGGGGAACCGGGGAGCTGTTTTTT	CASSLRGTGELFF
16	few	TRBV4-1	TRBJ1-2	NA	TGCGCCAGCAGCCAAGGAGGGTATTCGTCTTTTTATGGCTACACCTTC	CASSQGGYSSFYGYTF
13	once	TRBV30	TRBJ2-7	NA	TGTGCCTGGGGGTGGGGCAGCCTTTACGAGCAGTACTTC	CAWGWGSLYEQYF
14	NA	TRBV3-1/TRBV3-2	TRBJ1-1	NA	TGTGCCAGCAGCCAAGTCACGGGTTACACTGAAGCTTTCTTT	CASSQVTGYTEAFF